This is a list of T cell receptor beta chains from one sample in a study of response to subunit inactivated influenza vaccine. Each CDR3 protein is one row after TCRdb ran MiXCR on the RT-PCR reads. The table has about 780,000 distinct CDR3 sequences, 18% seen once. The sequencing used PBMCs from blood, collected more than 4 days after vaccination. The receptors were gathered from a man over 45 who received an inactivated influenza vaccine. Each CDR3 is given with its conserved first and last residue. D genes are given only for firm matches. Clone sizes are given selectively: once, few, many, or a class where the clone is expanded.

DNA: TGTGCCAGCAGTTCCTCTTTGAGGGATTACAATGAGCAGTTCTTC
CDR3: CASSSSLRDYNEQFF
size: NA
D: NA
J: TRBJ2-1
V: TRBV6-2/TRBV6-3

DNA: TGTGCCAGCCGTAGGACGGGAATCAGCCGCCGGGAGACCCAGTACTTC
CDR3: CASRRTGISRRETQYF
size: NA
D: NA
J: TRBJ2-5
V: TRBV2

DNA: TGCAGTGCCCACGCAGGGTTGGAGACCCAGTACTTC
CDR3: CSAHAGLETQYF
size: NA
D: NA
J: TRBJ2-5
V: TRBV20-1

DNA: TGCGCCAGCAGCCCTCGGACTCCCCCACGGAGTGGCTACACCTTC
CDR3: CASSPRTPPRSGYTF
size: many
D: NA
J: TRBJ1-2
V: TRBV5-1

DNA: TGCAGTGCTAGCTATCCGGGAGCCGGGTACAATGAGCAGTTCTTC
CDR3: CSASYPGAGYNEQFF
size: NA
D: NA
J: TRBJ2-1
V: TRBV20-1

DNA: TGTGCCACCGGGGGCGTCGGGGAGACCCAGTACTTC
CDR3: CATGGVGETQYF
size: few
D: NA
J: TRBJ2-5
V: TRBV10-3

DNA: TGTGCCAGCAGCGTAGAAGCGGGGGCTTACAATGAGCAGTTCTTC
CDR3: CASSVEAGAYNEQFF
size: NA
D: TRBD2
J: TRBJ2-1
V: TRBV9

DNA: TGTGCCAGTAGCCGGACAGGGGCTGTGTACACTGAAGCTTTCTTT
CDR3: CASSRTGAVYTEAFF
size: NA
D: TRBD1
J: TRBJ1-1
V: TRBV19

DNA: TGTGCCAGCAGTCCGGGACGGATCCGGTACAATGAGCAGTTCTTC
CDR3: CASSPGRIRYNEQFF
size: many
D: NA
J: TRBJ2-1
V: TRBV7-9

DNA: TGTGCCAGCACCCCCGGCTCCGGCAGAAGCTCCTACAATGAGCAGTTCTTC
CDR3: CASTPGSGRSSYNEQFF
size: few
D: NA
J: TRBJ2-1
V: TRBV6-2/TRBV6-3

DNA: TGCGCCAGCAGCTTGACGGGACAGGGCAACGAAAAACTGTTTTTT
CDR3: CASSLTGQGNEKLFF
size: NA
D: TRBD1
J: TRBJ1-4
V: TRBV5-1

DNA: TGTGCCAGCTCCCAAGCCCCCCAGAGGAACATTCAGTACTTC
CDR3: CASSQAPQRNIQYF
size: NA
D: NA
J: TRBJ2-4
V: TRBV19

DNA: TGTGCCAGCAGCTCATCTCCGGGCTACTATGGCTACACCTTC
CDR3: CASSSSPGYYGYTF
size: NA
D: NA
J: TRBJ1-2
V: TRBV5-6

DNA: TGTGCCAGCAGCTTAGGGGGCAGTTCACTCCTCCACTTT
CDR3: CASSLGGSSLLHF
size: once
D: NA
J: TRBJ1-6
V: TRBV7-6

DNA: TGTGCCAGCAGTTCTCCGGGACGGCAGAACACTGAAGCTTTCTTT
CDR3: CASSSPGRQNTEAFF
size: NA
D: NA
J: TRBJ1-1
V: TRBV6-2/TRBV6-3

DNA: TGTGCCAGCAGTTACCCCCTCACGGGACAGGGTGCCTACGAGCAGTACTTC
CDR3: CASSYPLTGQGAYEQYF
size: few
D: TRBD1
J: TRBJ2-7
V: TRBV6-5

DNA: TGCGCCAGCAGCCCAGGACAGGGGGCGAGTATTACCGGGGAGCTGTTTTTT
CDR3: CASSPGQGASITGELFF
size: NA
D: TRBD1
J: TRBJ2-2
V: TRBV4-1

DNA: TGCAGTGCTTCCGACTTCTCCTCCTCCAATGAGCAGTTCTTC
CDR3: CSASDFSSSNEQFF
size: few
D: NA
J: TRBJ2-1
V: TRBV20-1

DNA: TGCGCCAGCAGACGAATCGGGACGGATGCCACAGATACGCAGTATTTT
CDR3: CASRRIGTDATDTQYF
size: NA
D: NA
J: TRBJ2-3
V: TRBV4-1

DNA: TGCAGCGTTGAAGGGACAAGTAACACCGGGGAGCTGTTTTTT
CDR3: CSVEGTSNTGELFF
size: NA
D: NA
J: TRBJ2-2
V: TRBV29-1

DNA: TGTGCCAGCAGCTCCGGCCCCGTCCGCACAGATACGCAGTATTTT
CDR3: CASSSGPVRTDTQYF
size: few
D: NA
J: TRBJ2-3
V: TRBV11-2

DNA: TGCAGTGCTAGGACTAGCGGGAGTAGAACCGGGGAGCTGTTTTTT
CDR3: CSARTSGSRTGELFF
size: few
D: TRBD2
J: TRBJ2-2
V: TRBV20-1

DNA: TGTGCCAGCAGCTTAGTTGTGGCGGGAGGGTACTACGAGCAGTACTTC
CDR3: CASSLVVAGGYYEQYF
size: few
D: TRBD2
J: TRBJ2-7
V: TRBV7-2

DNA: TGTGCCAGCAGCCGAGCAGGACAGGGAGAAAAACTGTTTTTT
CDR3: CASSRAGQGEKLFF
size: NA
D: TRBD1
J: TRBJ1-4
V: TRBV5-5

DNA: TGCGCCAGCAGCTTGAGGGTCGACGTAAACACTGAAGCTTTCTTT
CDR3: CASSLRVDVNTEAFF
size: NA
D: NA
J: TRBJ1-1
V: TRBV5-1

DNA: TGCGCCAGCAGCGGCGGGACAGACTCCTACAATGAGCAGTTCTTC
CDR3: CASSGGTDSYNEQFF
size: few
D: NA
J: TRBJ2-1
V: TRBV5-1

DNA: TGTGCCATCAGTACCGACAGGGGCAACGAGCAGTACTTC
CDR3: CAISTDRGNEQYF
size: once
D: TRBD1
J: TRBJ2-7
V: TRBV10-3

DNA: TGTGCCAGCAGCTTAGGAGTCGTTAGTCAGCCCCAGCATTTT
CDR3: CASSLGVVSQPQHF
size: NA
D: NA
J: TRBJ1-5
V: TRBV7-2

DNA: TGTGCCAGCAGCTCAAGCTTTACGGGACTAGCGGGGGCAGATACGCAGTATTTT
CDR3: CASSSSFTGLAGADTQYF
size: few
D: TRBD2
J: TRBJ2-3
V: TRBV7-8

DNA: TGCGCCAGCAGCCTGTTCGTCGAGGGCACTGAAGCTTTCTTT
CDR3: CASSLFVEGTEAFF
size: NA
D: NA
J: TRBJ1-1
V: TRBV4-3

DNA: TGCAGCGTTGCGGCGGTCCAACGGCACGAGCAGTACTTC
CDR3: CSVAAVQRHEQYF
size: NA
D: NA
J: TRBJ2-7
V: TRBV29-1

DNA: TGTGCCAGCAGTTACCTCAGCGGGAGGAGCAATGAGCAGTTCTTC
CDR3: CASSYLSGRSNEQFF
size: few
D: TRBD2
J: TRBJ2-1
V: TRBV6-5

DNA: TGCAGTGCGACCAGGGGTCAAGGCAATCAGCCCCAGCATTTT
CDR3: CSATRGQGNQPQHF
size: few
D: NA
J: TRBJ1-5
V: TRBV20-1

DNA: TGTGCCATCAGGCCACCAGGACGGACTAGCACAGATACGCAGTATTTT
CDR3: CAIRPPGRTSTDTQYF
size: few
D: NA
J: TRBJ2-3
V: TRBV10-3

DNA: TGTGTCAGCAGCTTCGGATGGGGCCAGCCCCAGCATTTT
CDR3: CVSSFGWGQPQHF
size: NA
D: NA
J: TRBJ1-5
V: TRBV7-9

DNA: TGTGCCAGCAGCAAGGGACCGAACAATGAGCAGTTCTTC
CDR3: CASSKGPNNEQFF
size: few
D: NA
J: TRBJ2-1
V: TRBV7-3

DNA: TGTGCCAGCAGCTTAGGTGGGACAGACCTCAATCAGCCCCAGCATTTT
CDR3: CASSLGGTDLNQPQHF
size: many
D: TRBD1
J: TRBJ1-5
V: TRBV7-9

DNA: TGCAGCGTGAGACAGGGATCAGGCTACGAGCAGTACTTC
CDR3: CSVRQGSGYEQYF
size: NA
D: TRBD1
J: TRBJ2-7
V: TRBV29-1

DNA: TGTGCCAGCAGCTTTAACAGGGGGCTCTATGGCTACACCTTC
CDR3: CASSFNRGLYGYTF
size: few
D: TRBD1
J: TRBJ1-2
V: TRBV7-8

DNA: TGTGCCAGCAGCTCCCGGTGGGGGGCTAGCACAGATACGCAGTATTTT
CDR3: CASSSRWGASTDTQYF
size: NA
D: NA
J: TRBJ2-3
V: TRBV7-2

DNA: TGTGCCAGCAGCAGAACAGGGAACTCTGGGGCCAACGTCCTGACTTTC
CDR3: CASSRTGNSGANVLTF
size: NA
D: NA
J: TRBJ2-6
V: TRBV5-5

DNA: TGTGCCAGCAGTTTCCTCGGACAGCTATACAATGAGCAGTTCTTC
CDR3: CASSFLGQLYNEQFF
size: NA
D: NA
J: TRBJ2-1
V: TRBV27

DNA: TGTGCCAGCAGCCAAGCGCCTCTGAACACTGAAGCTTTCTTT
CDR3: CASSQAPLNTEAFF
size: NA
D: NA
J: TRBJ1-1
V: TRBV4-2

DNA: TGTGCCAGCAGCCAGTACATGACCTACGAGCAGTACTTC
CDR3: CASSQYMTYEQYF
size: NA
D: NA
J: TRBJ2-7
V: TRBV3-1

DNA: TGCGCCAGCAGCTCGACAGGGGGATTTTACAATGAGCAGTTCTTC
CDR3: CASSSTGGFYNEQFF
size: few
D: TRBD1
J: TRBJ2-1
V: TRBV5-1

DNA: TGCAGTGCTAGAGACAAAATTGGGGCTGCCAAAAACATTCAGTACTTC
CDR3: CSARDKIGAAKNIQYF
size: NA
D: NA
J: TRBJ2-4
V: TRBV20-1

DNA: TGTGCCAGCAGTTCGGCCGGGACAGGATCCTACGAGCAGTACTTC
CDR3: CASSSAGTGSYEQYF
size: few
D: TRBD1
J: TRBJ2-7
V: TRBV7-8

DNA: TGTGCCAGCAGCCAAGGGCGGGGGGCACACAATGAGCAGTTCTTC
CDR3: CASSQGRGAHNEQFF
size: NA
D: TRBD2
J: TRBJ2-1
V: TRBV4-2

DNA: TGCGCCAGCAGCTGGGCAGGGGGAACCAGGGAGACCCAGTACTTC
CDR3: CASSWAGGTRETQYF
size: NA
D: TRBD1
J: TRBJ2-5
V: TRBV5-1

DNA: TGCAGTGCCAGGTGGGGTAAGGACTACGAGCAGTACTTC
CDR3: CSARWGKDYEQYF
size: NA
D: NA
J: TRBJ2-7
V: TRBV20-1

DNA: TGTGCCAGCAGCTGGGTTGGGGAGACCCAGTACTTC
CDR3: CASSWVGETQYF
size: NA
D: NA
J: TRBJ2-5
V: TRBV7-2

DNA: TGTGCCACCAGCAGGGACAGGGGGCCGCGTAGCTATGGCTACACCTTC
CDR3: CATSRDRGPRSYGYTF
size: few
D: TRBD1
J: TRBJ1-2
V: TRBV15

DNA: TGTGCCAGCAGCTCCGGCCGGGGCCTAGTTAGCGGCTTCCTTGAGCAGTACTTC
CDR3: CASSSGRGLVSGFLEQYF
size: NA
D: NA
J: TRBJ2-7
V: TRBV11-2

DNA: TGTGCCACCAGCAGTATGGGACAGCCTGAAAAACTGTTTTTT
CDR3: CATSSMGQPEKLFF
size: NA
D: TRBD1
J: TRBJ1-4
V: TRBV15

DNA: TGCGCCAGCAGGAGGGACAGCGGGAATTCACCCCTCCACTTT
CDR3: CASRRDSGNSPLHF
size: NA
D: TRBD1
J: TRBJ1-6
V: TRBV5-1

DNA: TGTGCCCGCAGTTTATACGGGAGAGGGGGCAACAATGAGCAGTTCTTC
CDR3: CARSLYGRGGNNEQFF
size: NA
D: NA
J: TRBJ2-1
V: TRBV12-3/TRBV12-4

DNA: TGTGCCAGCAGTTACGGGGCAGGGCCCGGTGGCTACAATGAGCAGTTCTTC
CDR3: CASSYGAGPGGYNEQFF
size: NA
D: NA
J: TRBJ2-1
V: TRBV6-2/TRBV6-3

DNA: TGTGCCAGCAGCTTCCGGACTAGCGGGACGTACTATGAGCAGTTCTTC
CDR3: CASSFRTSGTYYEQFF
size: NA
D: TRBD2
J: TRBJ2-1
V: TRBV7-2

DNA: TGTGCCAGCACGACAGGATCGCGTCTAGGCTACACCTTC
CDR3: CASTTGSRLGYTF
size: many
D: NA
J: TRBJ1-2
V: TRBV12-3/TRBV12-4